Here is one T cell receptor beta chain with its context. Tregs were sorted as CD4+CD25+CD127-/low cells. After constant-region reverse-primer amplification, full-length variable regions underwent semi-nested PCR with Nested Universal Primer A. One entry per CDR3 protein results from TCRdb running MiXCR on the 5' RACE reads. The sample has approximately 60,000 distinct CDR3 sequences, roughly 20% seen once. V shed 5 bases and J 4 bases; nucleotides not matched to a gene: 6. The CDR3 contains 14 residues. CDR1 and CDR2 from the germline V gene are DFQATT and SNEGSKA (reference sequence). Sequencing was done on a sample of tumor-infiltrating Tregs sorted from the breast tumor. The sequence came from a female donor with breast cancer. The chain has TRBV20-1 and TRBJ2-3, with 10 bases identical to TRBD1. The CDR3 bases are TGCAGTGCTCGTCGGACAGGGGGATCAGATACGCAGTATTTT. Translated: CSARRTGGSDTQYF.